This passage covers 3 T cell receptor beta chains from one sample sequenced in a study of T cells after yellow fever vaccination. A single record per CDR3 protein comes from TCRdb applying MiXCR to the 5' RACE reads. The sample holds approximately 550,000 distinct CDR3 sequences, 15% to 20% seen once. Material: PBMCs, obtained 15 days after the yellow fever booster vaccination. Every receptor here comes from a man aged 25-40 years who received the YFV17D yellow fever vaccine.

The chain recombines TRBV11-2 with TRBJ2-7, with 9 bases identical to TRBD2. In germline, CDR1 is SGHAT, CDR2 FQNNGV. The CDR3 has 19 amino acids. Trimming took 3 bases from V and 2 from J; bases not matched to a gene: 17. The CDR3 DNA reads TGTGCCAGCAGCTTTGGCGTTTGGGGTAGCGGGAGCCCTACCTACGAGCAGTACTTC. Protein sequence: CASSFGVWGSGSPTYEQYF.

The sample holds a few counts of this clonotype. The rearrangement links TRBV4-3 to TRBJ2-7; D is undetermined. CDR1 is LGHNA and CDR2 is YSLEER in the germline V gene. The CDR3 runs 16 residues. Trimming shortened V by 3 bases and J by 0 bases, and 15 bases separated the two germline ends. The CDR3 is CASSHAKQGSSYEQYF. The CDR3, as DNA: TGCGCCAGCAGCCACGCTAAACAAGGAAGCTCCTACGAGCAGTACTTC.

This chain joins TRBV4-2 and TRBJ2-7, with a tentative D call TRBD2 (5 bases). This CDR3 comprises 13 residues. Per the germline V gene, CDR1 is LGHNA and CDR2 is YNFKEQ. Trimming removed 3 bases from V and 6 bases from J, with 12 bases in between. CDR3 in amino acids: CASSHLLVGEQYF. DNA for the CDR3: TGTGCCAGCAGCCACCTACTAGTGGGCGAGCAGTACTTC.